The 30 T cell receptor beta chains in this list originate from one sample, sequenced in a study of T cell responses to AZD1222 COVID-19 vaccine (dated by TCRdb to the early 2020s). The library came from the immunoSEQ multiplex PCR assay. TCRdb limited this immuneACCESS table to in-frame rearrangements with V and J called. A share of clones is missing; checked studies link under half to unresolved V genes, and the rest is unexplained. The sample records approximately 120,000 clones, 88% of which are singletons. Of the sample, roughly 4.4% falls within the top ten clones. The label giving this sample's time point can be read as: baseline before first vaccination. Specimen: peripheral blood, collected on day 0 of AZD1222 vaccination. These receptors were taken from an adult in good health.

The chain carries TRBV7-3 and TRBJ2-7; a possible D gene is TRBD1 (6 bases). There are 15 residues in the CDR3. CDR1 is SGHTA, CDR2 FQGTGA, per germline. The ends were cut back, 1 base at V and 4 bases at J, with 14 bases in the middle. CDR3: CASSLNPGTQYEQYF. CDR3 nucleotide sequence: TGTGCCAGCAGCTTAAACCCCGGGACACAGTACGAGCAGTACTTC.

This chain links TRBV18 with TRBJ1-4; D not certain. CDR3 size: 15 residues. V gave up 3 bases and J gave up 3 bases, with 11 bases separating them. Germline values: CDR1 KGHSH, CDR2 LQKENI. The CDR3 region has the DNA TGTGCCAGCTCACCGGGGTCAAAGGCTAATGAAAAACTGTTTTTT. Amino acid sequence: CASSPGSKANEKLFF.

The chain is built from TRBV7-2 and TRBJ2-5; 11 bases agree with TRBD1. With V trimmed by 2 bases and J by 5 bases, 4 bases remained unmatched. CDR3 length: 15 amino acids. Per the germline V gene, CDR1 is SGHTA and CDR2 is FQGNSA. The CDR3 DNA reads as TGTGCCAGCAGCTTATCCGGGACAGGGGGGGAGACCCAGTACTTC. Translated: CASSLSGTGGETQYF.

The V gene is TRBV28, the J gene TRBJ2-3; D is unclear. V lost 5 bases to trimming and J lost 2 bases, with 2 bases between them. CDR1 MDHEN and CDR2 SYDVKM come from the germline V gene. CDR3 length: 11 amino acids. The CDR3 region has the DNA TGTGCCAGCAGTCCCACAGATACGCAGTATTTT. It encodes CASSPTDTQYF. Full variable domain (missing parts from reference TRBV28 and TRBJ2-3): DVKVTQSSRYLVKRTGEKVFLECVQDMDHENMFWYRQDPGLGLRLIYFSYDVKMKEKGDIPEGYSVSREKKERFSLILESASTNQTSMYLCASSPTDTQYFGPGTRLTVL.

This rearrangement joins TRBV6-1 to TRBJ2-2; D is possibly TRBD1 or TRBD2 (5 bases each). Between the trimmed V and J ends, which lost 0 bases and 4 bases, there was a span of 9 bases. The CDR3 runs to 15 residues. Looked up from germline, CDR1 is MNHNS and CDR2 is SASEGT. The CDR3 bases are TGTGCCAGCAGTGAAGCTGGGGGTGGCACCGGGGAGCTGTTTTTT. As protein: CASSEAGGGTGELFF.

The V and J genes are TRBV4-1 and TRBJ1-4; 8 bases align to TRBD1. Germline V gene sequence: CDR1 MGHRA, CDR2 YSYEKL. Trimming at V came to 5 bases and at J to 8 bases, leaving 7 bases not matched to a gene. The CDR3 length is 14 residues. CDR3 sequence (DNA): TGCGCCAGCAGCAAGACAGGGGTTATAGAAAAACTGTTTTTT. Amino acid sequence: CASSKTGVIEKLFF.

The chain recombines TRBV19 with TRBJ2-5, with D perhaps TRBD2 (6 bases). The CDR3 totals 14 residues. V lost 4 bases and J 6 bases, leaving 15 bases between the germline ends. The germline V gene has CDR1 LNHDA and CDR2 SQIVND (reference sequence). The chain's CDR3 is CASSRGQGGKTQYF. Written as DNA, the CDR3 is TGTGCCAGTAGTAGAGGCCAGGGAGGAAAGACCCAGTACTTC.

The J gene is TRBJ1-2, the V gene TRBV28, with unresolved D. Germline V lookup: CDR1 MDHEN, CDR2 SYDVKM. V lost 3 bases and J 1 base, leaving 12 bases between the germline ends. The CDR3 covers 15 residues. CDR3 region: CASSFLGYGNYGYTF. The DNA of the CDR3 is TGTGCCAGCAGTTTCCTAGGTTATGGTAACTATGGCTACACCTTC.

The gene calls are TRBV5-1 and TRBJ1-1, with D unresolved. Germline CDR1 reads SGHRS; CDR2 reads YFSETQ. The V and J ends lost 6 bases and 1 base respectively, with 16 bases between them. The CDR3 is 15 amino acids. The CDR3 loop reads CASNGVGSSNTEAFF. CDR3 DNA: TGCGCCAGCAACGGCGTGGGCAGTTCGAACACTGAAGCTTTCTTT.

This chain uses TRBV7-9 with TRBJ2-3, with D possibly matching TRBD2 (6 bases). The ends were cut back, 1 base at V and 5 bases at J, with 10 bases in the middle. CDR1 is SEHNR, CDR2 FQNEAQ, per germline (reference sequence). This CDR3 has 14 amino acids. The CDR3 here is CASSLGGDGDTQYF. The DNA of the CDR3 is TGTGCCAGCAGCTTAGGGGGGGATGGAGATACGCAGTATTTT.

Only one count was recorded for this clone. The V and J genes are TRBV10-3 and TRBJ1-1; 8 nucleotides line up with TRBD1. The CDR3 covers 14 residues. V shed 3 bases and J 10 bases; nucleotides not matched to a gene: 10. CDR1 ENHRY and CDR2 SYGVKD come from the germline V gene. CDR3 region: CAISDPTGDFGAFF. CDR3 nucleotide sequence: TGTGCCATCAGTGACCCGACAGGGGATTTTGGAGCTTTCTTT.

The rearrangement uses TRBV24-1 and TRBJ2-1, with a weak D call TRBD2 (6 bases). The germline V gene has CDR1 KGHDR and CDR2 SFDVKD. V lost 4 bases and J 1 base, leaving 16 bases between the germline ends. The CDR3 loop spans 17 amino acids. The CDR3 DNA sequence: TGTGCCACCAGTGACCCGATAGCGGCTTCGTCCTACAATGAGCAGTTCTTC. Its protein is CATSDPIAASSYNEQFF.

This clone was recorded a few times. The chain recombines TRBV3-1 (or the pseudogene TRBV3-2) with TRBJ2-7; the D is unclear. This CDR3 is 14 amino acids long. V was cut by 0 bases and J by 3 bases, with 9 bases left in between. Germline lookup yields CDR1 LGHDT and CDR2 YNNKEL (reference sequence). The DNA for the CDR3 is TGTGCCAGCAGCCAAGATCTATCACTCTACGAGCAGTACTTC. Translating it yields CASSQDLSLYEQYF.

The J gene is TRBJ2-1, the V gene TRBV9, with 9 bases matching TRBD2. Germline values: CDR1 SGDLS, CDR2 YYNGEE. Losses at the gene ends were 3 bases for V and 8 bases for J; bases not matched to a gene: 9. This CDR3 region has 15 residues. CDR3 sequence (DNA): TGTGCCAGCAGCGCCCCCGGGACTAGCATTTATGAGCAGTTCTTC. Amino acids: CASSAPGTSIYEQFF.

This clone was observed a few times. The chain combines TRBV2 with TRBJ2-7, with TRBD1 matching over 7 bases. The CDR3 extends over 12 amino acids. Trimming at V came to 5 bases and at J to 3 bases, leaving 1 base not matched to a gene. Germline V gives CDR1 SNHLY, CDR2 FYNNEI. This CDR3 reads CASSRDSYEQYF. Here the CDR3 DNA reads TGTGCCAGCAGTCGGGACAGCTACGAGCAGTACTTC.

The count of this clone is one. CDR3 loop: CATSDFSSYEQYF. The CDR3 nucleotides read TGTGCCACCAGTGATTTTAGCTCCTACGAGCAGTACTTC. This chain connects TRBV24-1 to TRBJ2-7; D is unclear. Germline CDR1 reads KGHDR; CDR2 reads SFDVKD. The CDR3 is 13 amino acids. V was pared by 1 base and J by 0 bases, with 3 bases between.

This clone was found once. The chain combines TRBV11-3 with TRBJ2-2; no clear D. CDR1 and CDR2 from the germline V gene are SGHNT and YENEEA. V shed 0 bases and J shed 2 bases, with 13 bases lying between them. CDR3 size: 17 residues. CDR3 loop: CASSLDLSRFNTGELFF. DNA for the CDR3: TGTGCCAGCAGCTTAGATCTTAGCAGGTTTAACACCGGGGAGCTGTTTTTT.

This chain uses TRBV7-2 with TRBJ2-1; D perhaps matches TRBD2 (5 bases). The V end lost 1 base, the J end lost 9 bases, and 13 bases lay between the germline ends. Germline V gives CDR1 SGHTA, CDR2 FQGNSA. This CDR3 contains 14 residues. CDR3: CASSLGPLEGEQFF. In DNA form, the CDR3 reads TGTGCCAGCAGCTTAGGGCCGCTCGAGGGTGAGCAGTTCTTC.

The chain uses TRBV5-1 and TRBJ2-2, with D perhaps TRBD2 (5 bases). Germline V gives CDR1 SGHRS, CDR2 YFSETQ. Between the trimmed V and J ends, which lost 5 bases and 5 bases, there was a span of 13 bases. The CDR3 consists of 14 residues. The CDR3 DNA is TGCGCCAGCAGACGGGGAGAAATTACCGGGGAGCTGTTTTTT. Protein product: CASRRGEITGELFF.

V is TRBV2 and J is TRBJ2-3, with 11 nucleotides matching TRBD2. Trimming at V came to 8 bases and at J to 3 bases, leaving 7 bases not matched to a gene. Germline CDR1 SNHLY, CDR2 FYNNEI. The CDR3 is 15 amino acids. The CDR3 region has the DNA TGTGCCAGCGAAACTAGCGGGAGAAGGACAGATACGCAGTATTTT. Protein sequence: CASETSGRRTDTQYF.

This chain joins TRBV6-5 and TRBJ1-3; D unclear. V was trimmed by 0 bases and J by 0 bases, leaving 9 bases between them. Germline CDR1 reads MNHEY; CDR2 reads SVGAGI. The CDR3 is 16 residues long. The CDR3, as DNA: TGTGCCAGCAGTTACTCCGCGCCCCCCTCTGGAAACACCATATATTTT. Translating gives CASSYSAPPSGNTIYF.

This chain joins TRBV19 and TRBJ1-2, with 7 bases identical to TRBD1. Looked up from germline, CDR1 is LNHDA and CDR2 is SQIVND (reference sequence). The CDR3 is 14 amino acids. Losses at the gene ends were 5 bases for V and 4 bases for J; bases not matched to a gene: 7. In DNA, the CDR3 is TGTGCCAGTAGTCAGGGACAGTTGAGCTATGGCTACACCTTC. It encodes CASSQGQLSYGYTF.

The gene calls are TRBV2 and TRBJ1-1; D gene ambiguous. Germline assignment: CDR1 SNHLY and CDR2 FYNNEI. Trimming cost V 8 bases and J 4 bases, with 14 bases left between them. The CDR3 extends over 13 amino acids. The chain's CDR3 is CASPLRMGTEAFF. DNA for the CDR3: TGTGCCAGCCCGCTACGAATGGGCACTGAAGCTTTCTTT. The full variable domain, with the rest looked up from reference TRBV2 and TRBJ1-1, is EPEVTQTPSHQVTQMGQEVILRCVPISNHLYFYWYRQILGQKVEFLVSFYNNEISEKSEIFDDQFSVERPDGSNFTLKIRSTKLEDSAMYFCASPLRMGTEAFFGQGTRLTVV.

The CDR3 region is CASGTSGRAQYF. CDR3 coding DNA: TGCGCCAGCGGGACTAGCGGGAGGGCGCAGTATTTT. The chain couples TRBV10-1 to TRBJ2-3; 16 bases are a match to TRBD2. The ends lost 8 bases at V and 10 bases at J; junction bases unmatched: 0. The germline V gene encodes CDR1 WNHNN and CDR2 SYGVQD (reference sequence). The CDR3 is made up of 12 amino acids.

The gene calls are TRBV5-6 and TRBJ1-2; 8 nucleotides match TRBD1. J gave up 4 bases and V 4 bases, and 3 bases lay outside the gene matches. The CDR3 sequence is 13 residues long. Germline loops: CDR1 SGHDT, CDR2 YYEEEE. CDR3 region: CASSAGTGYGYTF. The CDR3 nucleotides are TGTGCCAGCAGCGCCGGGACAGGCTATGGCTACACCTTC.

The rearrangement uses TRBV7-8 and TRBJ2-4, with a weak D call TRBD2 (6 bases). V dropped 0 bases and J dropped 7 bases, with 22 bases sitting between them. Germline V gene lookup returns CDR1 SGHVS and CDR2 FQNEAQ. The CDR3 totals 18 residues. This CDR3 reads CASSLAGLLAKPRNIQYF. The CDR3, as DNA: TGTGCCAGCAGCTTAGCCGGACTATTAGCCAAACCTCGGAACATTCAGTACTTC.

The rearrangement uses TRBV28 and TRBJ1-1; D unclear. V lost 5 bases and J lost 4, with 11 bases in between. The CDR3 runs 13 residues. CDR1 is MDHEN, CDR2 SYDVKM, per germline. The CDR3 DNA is TGTGCCAGCAGTCCCCCGGGGAGCACTGAAGCTTTCTTT. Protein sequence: CASSPPGSTEAFF.

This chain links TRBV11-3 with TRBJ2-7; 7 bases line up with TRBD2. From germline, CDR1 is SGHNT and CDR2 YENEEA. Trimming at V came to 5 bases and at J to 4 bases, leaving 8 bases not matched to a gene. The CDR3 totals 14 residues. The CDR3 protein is CASSSGTTIYEQYF. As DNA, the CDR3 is TGTGCCAGCAGCAGCGGGACCACGATTTACGAGCAGTACTTC.

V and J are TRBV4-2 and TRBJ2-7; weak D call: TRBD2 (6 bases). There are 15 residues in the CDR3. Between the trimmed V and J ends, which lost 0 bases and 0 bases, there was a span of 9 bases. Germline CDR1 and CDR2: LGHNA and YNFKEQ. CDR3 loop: CASSQEIAASYEQYF. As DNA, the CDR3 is TGTGCCAGCAGCCAAGAAATAGCGGCCTCCTACGAGCAGTACTTC.

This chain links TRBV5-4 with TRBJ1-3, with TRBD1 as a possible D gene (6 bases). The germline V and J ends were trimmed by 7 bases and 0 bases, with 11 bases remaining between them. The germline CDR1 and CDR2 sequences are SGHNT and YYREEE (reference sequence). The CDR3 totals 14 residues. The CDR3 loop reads CASRPQGSGNTIYF. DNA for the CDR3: TGTGCCAGCCGCCCACAGGGCTCTGGAAACACCATATATTTT.